The clone carrying this T cell receptor beta chain was seen just once. This sample is part of a study of blood T cell repertoires in COVID-19. Study in general: PBMCs, B-cell-depleted T cells, or T cells provided the cDNA or gDNA that made up the material.

Per the original data handling: Nucleated cell counts were estimated from reference gene primer amplification. Data came from immunoSEQ multiplex PCR; TCRdb stores just in-frame clones and leaves some out. From that table come the V and J calls and clone size; the DNA was used to work out D and trimming. This table holds 250,000 to 350,000 clones, 89% found once. This CDR3 has 17 amino acids. V was clipped by 0 bases and J by 7 bases; unmatched bases: 10. The germline V gene encodes CDR1 SGHRS and CDR2 YFSETQ. The receptor was derived from a man younger than 35 who had recovered from COVID-19. The rearrangement joins TRBV5-1 to TRBJ1-6; 7 bases fit TRBD1. Sequencing was done on a sample of peripheral blood. For the CDR3, the DNA is TGCGCCAGCAGCTTGGGAGGCGGGACAGTCGGGAATTCACCCCTCCACTTT. The encoded protein is CASSLGGGTVGNSPLHF.